Described below is a single T cell receptor beta chain sequence and its context. This specimen comes from a study of CD8+CD57+ T cells in acquired aplastic anemia. The CDR3 sequence is 14 residues long. Germline-derived CDR1 and CDR2 are SGHTS and YDEGEE. Between the trimmed V and J ends, which lost 4 bases and 6 bases, there was a span of 11 bases. TCR beta VDJ and CDR3 profiling used genomic DNA as template. From the reads, TCRdb called clonotypes with MiXCR, one entry per CDR3 protein. The data contain 60,000 to 75,000 distinct CDR3 sequences, about 50% of them singletons. Specimen: sorted CD4+, CD8+, or CD8+CD57+ T cells (not recorded which) from PBMCs. This clonotype was sampled from a human donor in good health, serving as a control. The rearrangement links TRBV5-8 to TRBJ1-6, with D possibly being TRBD1 (6 bases). The CDR3 DNA follows: TGTGCCAGCAGCCAAACAGGGAGTAATTCACCCCTCCACTTT. Translated, it gives CASSQTGSNSPLHF.